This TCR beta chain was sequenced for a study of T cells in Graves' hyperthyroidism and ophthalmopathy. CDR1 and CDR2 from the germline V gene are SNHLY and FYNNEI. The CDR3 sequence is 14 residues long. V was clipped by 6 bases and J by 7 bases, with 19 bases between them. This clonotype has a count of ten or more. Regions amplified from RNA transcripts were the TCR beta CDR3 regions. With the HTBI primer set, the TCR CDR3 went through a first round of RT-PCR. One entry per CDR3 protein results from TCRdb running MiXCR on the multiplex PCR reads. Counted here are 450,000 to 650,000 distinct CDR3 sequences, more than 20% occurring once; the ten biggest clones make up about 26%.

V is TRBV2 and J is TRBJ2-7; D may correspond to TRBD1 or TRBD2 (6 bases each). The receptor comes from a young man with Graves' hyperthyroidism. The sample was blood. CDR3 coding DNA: TGTGCCAGCAGGGAACTCAGACAGGCGGGAGAGCAGTACTTC. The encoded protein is CASRELRQAGEQYF. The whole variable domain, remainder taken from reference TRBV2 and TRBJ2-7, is EPEVTQTPSHQVTQMGQEVILRCVPISNHLYFYWYRQILGQKVEFLVSFYNNEISEKSEIFDDQFSVERPDGSNFTLKIRSTKLEDSAMYFCASRELRQAGEQYFGPGTRLTVT.